The 32 T cell receptor beta chains reported below all come from one sample, sequenced in a study of neurological immune-mediated disorders. Specified time point: longitudinal time-point 1 (baseline). TCRdb called the 5' RACE reads again in MiXCR, with one record for every CDR3 protein. The top ten clones hold less than 8% of a sample with about 60,000 distinct CDR3 sequences, approximately 12% of them seen once. The sample was PBMCs. The receptors stem from a male donor with HTLV-1-associated myelopathy (HAM/TSP).

This clonotype occurred many times. This rearrangement joins TRBV7-9 to TRBJ2-2, with 8 bases fitting TRBD1. The CDR3 is 15 amino acids. The germline V gene has CDR1 SEHNR and CDR2 FQNEAQ (reference sequence). V shed 5 bases, J shed 4 bases, and the junction held 6 bases outside the gene matches. The CDR3 sequence: CASSPDRASTGELFF. The CDR3 DNA reads TGTGCCAGCAGCCCGGACAGGGCAAGCACCGGGGAGCTGTTTTTT.

On this clonotype itself: A junction end diverges from the germline sequence, so it may reflect a read error. The chain joins TRBV7-2 to TRBJ2-5, with TRBD2 matching over 7 bases. The CDR3 length is 15 residues. Germline V gene data show CDR1 as SGHTA and CDR2 as FQGNSA. The CDR3 nucleotides read TGTGCCAGCAGCTTAGACGGGAGGACCCAAGAGACCCAGTACTTT. This codes for CASSLDGRTQETQYF.

Regarding this clonotype: With a much larger clone just one base away, this may be a read error. CDR3 sequence reads: CSAPSTGTGGDTRYF. CDR3 DNA sequence: TGCAGTGCTCCAAGCACCGGGACAGGGGGGGATACGCGGTATTTT. The chain joins TRBV20-1 to TRBJ2-3, with 11 bases matching TRBD1. CDR1 DFQATT and CDR2 SNEGSKA come from the germline V gene (reference sequence). This CDR3 contains 15 residues.

The sample holds many counts of this clonotype. This rearrangement joins TRBV20-1 to TRBJ1-1; D remains unclear. Germline V gene sequence: CDR1 DFQATT, CDR2 SNEGSKA (reference sequence). V lost 3 bases and J 3 bases, leaving 5 bases between the germline ends. The CDR3 loop spans 11 amino acids. The CDR3 coding sequence is TGCAGTGCTAGCAGAGACACTGAAGCTTTCTTT. Translated, it gives CSASRDTEAFF.

This chain joins TRBV2 and TRBJ1-1, with 7 bases matching TRBD1. CDR3 length equals 14 residues. The J segment lost 2 bases and the V segment lost 6 bases, leaving 6 bases of the junction unmatched. Germline V gives CDR1 SNHLY, CDR2 FYNNEI. CDR3 sequence reads: CASRQDRLNTEAFF. The CDR3 DNA is TGTGCCAGCAGACAGGACAGGTTAAACACTGAAGCTTTCTTT.

This clonotype was counted ten times or more. This sequence joins TRBV20-1 and TRBJ1-1, with a weak D call TRBD1 (5 bases). The CDR3 covers 13 residues. Trimming pared 5 bases from V and 5 bases from J, leaving 15 bases between. The germline V gene has CDR1 DFQATT and CDR2 SNEGSKA (reference sequence). CDR3 loop: CSAPARGGTEAFF. The CDR3 region has the DNA TGCAGTGCTCCTGCCCGCGGGGGGACTGAAGCTTTCTTT.

This clonotype was recorded many times. V usage is TRBV4-3 and J usage is TRBJ2-3; the D gene could be TRBD1 or TRBD2 (5 bases each). V was cut by 0 bases and J by 8 bases, with 15 bases left in between. The CDR3 sequence is 15 residues long. Germline V gene sequence: CDR1 LGHNA, CDR2 YSLEER. The CDR3 spells CASSQDPSVRGTQYF. DNA for the CDR3: TGCGCCAGCAGCCAAGATCCCTCAGTGAGGGGTACGCAGTATTTT.

The chain has TRBV5-5 and TRBJ2-7, with 12 bases matching TRBD1. The V gene's germline CDR1 is SGHKS and CDR2 YYEKEE (reference sequence). CDR3 length: 14 residues. V was pared by 2 bases and J by 5 bases, with 2 bases of the junction left unmatched. CDR3 sequence: CASSFGTGGNEQYF. CDR3 DNA sequence: TGTGCCAGCAGCTTCGGGACAGGGGGCAACGAGCAGTACTTC.

This clonotype has at least ten counts. The J gene is TRBJ2-5, the V gene TRBV20-1, with 9 bases lining up with TRBD2. V was clipped by 5 bases and J by 5 bases; unmatched bases: 9. The germline V gene has CDR1 DFQATT and CDR2 SNEGSKA (reference sequence). This CDR3 comprises 14 residues. The CDR3: CSAGQLAGGETQYF. The DNA for the CDR3 is TGCAGTGCTGGGCAGCTCGCGGGGGGGGAGACCCAGTACTTC.

In its sample, this clonotype was seen many times. The rearrangement links TRBV7-2 to TRBJ1-2; D gene ambiguous. Trimming stripped 6 bases from V and 3 bases from J, with 8 bases between. The CDR3 consists of 12 residues. Per germline, CDR1 SGHTA and CDR2 FQGNSA. The CDR3 loop reads CASRRPYYGYTF. The CDR3 DNA sequence: TGTGCCAGCAGACGACCGTACTATGGCTACACCTTC.

This clonotype came up many times. The rearrangement links TRBV5-1 to TRBJ2-7; D gene ambiguous. Trimming took 4 bases from V and 1 from J, leaving 9 bases between them. The CDR3 loop spans 13 amino acids. Germline V CDR1 and CDR2: SGHRS, YFSETQ. The CDR3 is CASSVSFSYEQYF. The CDR3 bases are TGCGCCAGCAGCGTATCGTTTTCCTACGAGCAGTACTTC.

This clonotype came up many times. The genes are TRBV20-1 and TRBJ2-5; TRBD2 aligns across 8 bases. This CDR3 contains 14 residues. The junction had 10 bases not matched to a gene; V was cut back by 6 bases and J by 4 bases. Germline V gene data show CDR1 as DFQATT and CDR2 as SNEGSKA (reference sequence). The chain's CDR3 is CSAPPGGLSETQYF. Here the CDR3 DNA reads TGCAGTGCCCCTCCGGGGGGGTTGTCAGAGACCCAGTACTTC.

Many counts were recorded for this clonotype. The chain employs TRBV14 and TRBJ2-1, with D possibly TRBD2 on 5 matching bases. The CDR3 runs 15 residues. CDR1 and CDR2 (germline): SGHDN, FVKESK. The V gene lost 5 bases and the J gene lost 5 bases, with 16 bases spanning the gap. The CDR3 nucleotides read TGTGCCAGCAGCAACGAGGGCCATGGGAACAATGAGCAGTTCTTC. Translated, it gives CASSNEGHGNNEQFF.

At least ten counts were recorded for this clonotype. V usage is TRBV4-3 and J usage is TRBJ2-1; D possibly corresponds to TRBD2 (6 bases). Trimming removed 0 bases from V and 4 bases from J, with 13 bases in between. CDR3 length equals 16 residues. Germline assignment: CDR1 LGHNA and CDR2 YSLEER. CDR3 amino acids: CASSQDRRGRYNEQFF. The CDR3, as DNA: TGCGCCAGCAGCCAAGATAGGCGGGGCAGGTACAATGAGCAGTTCTTC.

This clonotype was recorded many times. The chain has TRBV2 and TRBJ1-5; D not resolved. CDR1 is SNHLY, CDR2 FYNNEI, per germline. The CDR3 covers 17 residues. V shed 2 bases and J shed 3 bases, with 17 bases lying between them. CDR3 in DNA: TGTGCCAGCAGTGAATCCGGGAGAGGGCTCAACAATCAGCCCCAGCATTTT. It specifies CASSESGRGLNNQPQHF.

This clonotype was recorded many times. The chain recombines TRBV20-1 with TRBJ2-7, with 9 bases matching TRBD1. Losses at the gene ends were 4 bases for V and 6 bases for J; bases not matched to a gene: 7. Per the germline V gene, CDR1 is DFQATT and CDR2 is SNEGSKA (reference sequence). The CDR3 loop spans 13 amino acids. CDR3 protein: CSAKDRGDSEQYF. The CDR3 coding sequence is TGCAGTGCTAAAGACAGGGGGGACTCCGAGCAGTACTTC.

This clonotype was picked up a small number of times. The gene calls are TRBV5-1 and TRBJ1-3; D is unresolved. The CDR3 spans 14 residues. Per the germline V gene, CDR1 is SGHRS and CDR2 is YFSETQ. The V gene lost 2 bases and the J gene lost 1 base, with 7 bases spanning the gap. CDR3 sequence (DNA): TGCGCCAGCAGCTTCGGCGTTTCTGGAAACACCATATATTTT. This translates into CASSFGVSGNTIYF.

A word on this clonotype: One junction end disagrees with the germline gene, perhaps due to a read error. The chain uses TRBV6-2 or TRBV6-3 and TRBJ2-2, with a weak D call TRBD2 (6 bases). Germline V gene sequence: CDR1 MNHEY, CDR2 SVGEGT. This CDR3 region has 14 residues. CDR3 sequence: CASSRDPNNGGLFF. The CDR3 DNA reads TGTGCCAGCAGTCGTGACCCGAACAACGGGGGGCTGTTTTTT.

This clonotype was counted at least ten times. The V call is TRBV4-2, the J call TRBJ2-2; D gene ambiguous. This CDR3 spans 13 amino acids. Trimming left V 4 bases short and J 6 bases short, with 9 bases between. Germline lookup yields CDR1 LGHNA and CDR2 YNFKEQ. The CDR3 is CASSPRQAGELFF. CDR3 nucleotides: TGTGCCAGCAGCCCTCGACAAGCCGGGGAGCTGTTTTTT.

The chain has TRBV4-3 and TRBJ2-6, with 7 nucleotides matching TRBD2. Germline-derived CDR1 and CDR2 are LGHNA and YSLEER. V lost 4 bases to trimming and J lost 2 bases; unmatched junction nucleotides: 11. The length of the CDR3 is 18 residues. CDR3 sequence reads: CASSPQSGVSAGANVLTF. CDR3 bases: TGCGCCAGCAGCCCCCAGAGCGGGGTTAGTGCTGGGGCCAACGTCCTGACTTTC.

This clonotype was seen ten or more times. This chain connects TRBV5-1 to TRBJ2-3; unclear D gene. CDR3 length: 13 residues. Trimming cost V 1 base and J 4 bases, with 7 bases left between them. In germline, CDR1 is SGHRS, CDR2 YFSETQ. The CDR3 reads CASSLIPADTQYF. Written as DNA, the CDR3 is TGCGCCAGCAGCTTGATCCCCGCAGATACGCAGTATTTT.

In its sample, this clonotype was seen many times. V is TRBV7-8 and J is TRBJ2-3; TRBD1 or TRBD2 may be the D gene (6 bases each). V lost 6 bases, J lost 0 bases, and 34 bases lay in between. Per germline, CDR1 SGHVS and CDR2 FQNEAQ. This CDR3 spans 22 amino acids. The CDR3 spells CASSRSYTQIWGAGFSTDTQYF. CDR3 sequence (DNA): TGTGCCAGCAGTCGATCCTACACTCAGATTTGGGGGGCGGGCTTCAGCACAGATACGCAGTATTTT.

The chain is built from TRBV5-4 and TRBJ1-1, with a possible D match to TRBD1 (5 bases). Per germline, CDR1 SGHNT and CDR2 YYREEE (reference sequence). The CDR3 totals 16 residues. Trimming left V 3 bases short and J 0 bases short, with 15 bases between. CDR3 coding DNA: TGTGCCAGCAGCTGGACACCGGGCAGCATGAACACTGAAGCTTTCTTT. It codes for CASSWTPGSMNTEAFF.

Comment on this clonotype: This may come from a read error, since a much larger clone is one base off. J is TRBJ1-1 and V is TRBV5-1; D ambiguous. The germline V gene has CDR1 SGHRS and CDR2 YFSETQ. The CDR3 has 14 residues. The V gene lost 3 bases and the J gene lost 4 bases, with 13 bases spanning the gap. CDR3 in DNA: TGCGCCAGCAGCTCGGCAGAGGAGGGCACTGAAGCTTTCTTT. Its protein is CASSSAEEGTEAFF.

This clonotype was counted at least ten times. The rearrangement uses TRBV12-3 or TRBV12-4 and TRBJ2-3; 10 bases align to TRBD1. Losses at the gene ends were 3 bases for V and 4 bases for J; bases not matched to a gene: 4. The CDR3 spans 15 residues. The CDR3 here is CASSLGQGNSDTQYF. The CDR3 DNA sequence: TGTGCCAGCAGTTTGGGACAGGGGAATTCAGATACGCAGTATTTT.

There are many counts of this clonotype. V gene TRBV4-3 combines with J gene TRBJ1-4; possibly TRBD1 for D (6 bases). Germline V lookup: CDR1 LGHNA, CDR2 YSLEER. The CDR3 contains 16 residues. V lost 0 bases, J lost 3 bases, and 11 bases lay in between. CDR3 protein: CASSQDSRGPNEKLFF. CDR3 nucleotide sequence: TGCGCCAGCAGCCAAGATTCCAGGGGACCTAATGAAAAACTGTTTTTT.

Many counts were recorded for this clonotype. The V and J genes are TRBV7-9 and TRBJ2-7; TRBD1 matches at 8 bases. This CDR3 is 13 amino acids long. The J segment lost 2 bases and the V segment lost 7 bases, leaving 4 bases of the junction unmatched. Germline values: CDR1 SEHNR, CDR2 FQNEAQ (reference sequence). The CDR3 DNA reads TGTGCCAGCACCAGGGACAGGACCTACGAGCAGTACTTC. Encoded protein: CASTRDRTYEQYF.

This clonotype was recorded at least ten times. The chain is built from TRBV14 and TRBJ2-5, with D possibly being TRBD2 (8 bases). V lost 3 bases and J 4 bases, leaving 18 bases between the germline ends. Per the germline V gene, CDR1 is SGHDN and CDR2 is FVKESK. CDR3 length equals 16 residues. CDR3 sequence (DNA): TGTGCCAGCAGCCACCCAACGGGAGGGGGCGGAGAGACCCAGTACTTC. As protein: CASSHPTGGGGETQYF.

This clonotype has a count of ten or more. The chain combines TRBV27 with TRBJ1-6; 10 bases are a match to TRBD1. Germline CDR1 MNHEY, CDR2 SMNVEV (reference sequence). Losses at the gene ends were 5 bases for V and 9 bases for J; bases not matched to a gene: 10. This CDR3 is built from 16 residues. CDR3 protein: CASSPAGQGLVSPLHF. The CDR3 nucleotides read TGTGCCAGCAGTCCCGCGGGACAGGGGTTAGTTTCACCCCTCCACTTT.

This clonotype has ten or more counts. The genes are TRBV21-1 and TRBJ1-5; no DNA check was done on the table's D call, TRBD1. TRBV21-1 is a known pseudogene. CDR3 size: 17 residues. CDR3 sequence: CASSKNGGGRSNQPQHF. CDR3 DNA sequence: TGTGCCAGCAGCAAAAATGGCGGGGGAAGGAGCAATCAGCCCCAGCATTTT.

The genes are TRBV20-1 and TRBJ1-6; the D gene is possibly TRBD1 (6 bases). Trimming shortened V by 1 base and J by 10 bases, and 8 bases separated the two germline ends. The CDR3 has 12 residues. The germline V gene encodes CDR1 DFQATT and CDR2 SNEGSKA (reference sequence). The CDR3 here is CSARAGDSPLHF. The CDR3 DNA sequence: TGCAGTGCTAGAGCAGGGGACTCACCCCTCCACTTT.

This clonotype was observed at least ten times. The J gene is TRBJ1-1, the V gene TRBV20-1, with D tentatively TRBD1 (5 bases). The CDR3 contains 14 residues. V lost 5 bases, J lost 3 bases, and 16 bases lay in between. Germline lookup yields CDR1 DFQATT and CDR2 SNEGSKA (reference sequence). The CDR3: CSAPTGARDTEAFF. The CDR3 coding sequence is TGCAGTGCTCCTACTGGGGCCCGGGACACTGAAGCTTTCTTT.